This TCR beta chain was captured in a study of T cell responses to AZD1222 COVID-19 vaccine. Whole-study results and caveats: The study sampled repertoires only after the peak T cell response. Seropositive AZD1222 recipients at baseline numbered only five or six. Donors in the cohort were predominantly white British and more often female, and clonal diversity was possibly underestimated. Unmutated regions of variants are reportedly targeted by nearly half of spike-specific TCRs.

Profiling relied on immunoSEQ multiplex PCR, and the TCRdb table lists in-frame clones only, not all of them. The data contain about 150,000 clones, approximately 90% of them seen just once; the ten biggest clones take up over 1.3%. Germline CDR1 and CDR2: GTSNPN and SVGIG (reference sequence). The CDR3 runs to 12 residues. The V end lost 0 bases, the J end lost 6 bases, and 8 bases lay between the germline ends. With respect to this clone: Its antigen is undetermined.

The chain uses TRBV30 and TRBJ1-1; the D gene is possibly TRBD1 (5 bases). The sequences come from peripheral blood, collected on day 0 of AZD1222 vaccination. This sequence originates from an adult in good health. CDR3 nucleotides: TGTGCCTGGAGTGTGACAGAGGCTGAAGCTTTCTTT. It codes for CAWSVTEAEAFF. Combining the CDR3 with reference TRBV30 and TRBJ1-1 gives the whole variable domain SQTIHQWPATLVQPVGSPLSLECTVEGTSNPNLYWYRQAAGRGLQLLFYSVGIGQISSEVPQNLSASRPQDRQFILSSKKLLLSDSGFYLCAWSVTEAEAFFGQGTRLTVV.